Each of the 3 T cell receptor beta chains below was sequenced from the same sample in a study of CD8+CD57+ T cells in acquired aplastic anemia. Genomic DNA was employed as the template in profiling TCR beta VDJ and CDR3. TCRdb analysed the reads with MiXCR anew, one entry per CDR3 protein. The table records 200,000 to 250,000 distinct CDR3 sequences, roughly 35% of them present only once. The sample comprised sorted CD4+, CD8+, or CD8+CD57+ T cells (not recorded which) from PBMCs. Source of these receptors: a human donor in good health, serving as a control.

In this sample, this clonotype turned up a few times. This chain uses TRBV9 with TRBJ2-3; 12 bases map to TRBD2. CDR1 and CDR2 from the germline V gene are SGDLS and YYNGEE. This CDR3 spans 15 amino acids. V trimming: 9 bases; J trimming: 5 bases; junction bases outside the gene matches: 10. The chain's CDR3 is CATSALAGGRDTQYF. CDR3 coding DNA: TGTGCCACCTCCGCACTAGCGGGGGGAAGAGATACGCAGTATTTT.

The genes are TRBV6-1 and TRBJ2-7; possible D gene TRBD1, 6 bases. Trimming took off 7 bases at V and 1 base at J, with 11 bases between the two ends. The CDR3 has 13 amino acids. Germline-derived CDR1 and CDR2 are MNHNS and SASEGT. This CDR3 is CASKGTLSYEQYF. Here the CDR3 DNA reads TGTGCCAGCAAGGGGACACTATCCTACGAGCAGTACTTC.

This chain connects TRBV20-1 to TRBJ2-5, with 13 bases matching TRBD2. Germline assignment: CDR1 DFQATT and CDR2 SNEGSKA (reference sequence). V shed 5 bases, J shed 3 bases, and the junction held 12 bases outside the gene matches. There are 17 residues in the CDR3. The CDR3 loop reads CSAFSLGLAGAKETQYF. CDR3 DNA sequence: TGCAGTGCTTTCTCACTCGGACTAGCGGGGGCGAAAGAGACCCAGTACTTC.